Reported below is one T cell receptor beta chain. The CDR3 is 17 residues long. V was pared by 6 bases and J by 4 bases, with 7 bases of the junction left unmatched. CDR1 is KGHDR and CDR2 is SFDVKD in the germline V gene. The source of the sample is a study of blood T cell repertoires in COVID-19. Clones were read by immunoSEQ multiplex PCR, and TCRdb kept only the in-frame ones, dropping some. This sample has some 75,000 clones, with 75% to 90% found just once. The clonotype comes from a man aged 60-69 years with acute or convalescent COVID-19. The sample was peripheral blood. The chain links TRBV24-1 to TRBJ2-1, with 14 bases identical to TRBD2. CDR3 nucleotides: TGTGCCACCAGTTTGACTAGCGGGAGGGTGGGGTACAATGAGCAGTTCTTC. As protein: CATSLTSGRVGYNEQFF.